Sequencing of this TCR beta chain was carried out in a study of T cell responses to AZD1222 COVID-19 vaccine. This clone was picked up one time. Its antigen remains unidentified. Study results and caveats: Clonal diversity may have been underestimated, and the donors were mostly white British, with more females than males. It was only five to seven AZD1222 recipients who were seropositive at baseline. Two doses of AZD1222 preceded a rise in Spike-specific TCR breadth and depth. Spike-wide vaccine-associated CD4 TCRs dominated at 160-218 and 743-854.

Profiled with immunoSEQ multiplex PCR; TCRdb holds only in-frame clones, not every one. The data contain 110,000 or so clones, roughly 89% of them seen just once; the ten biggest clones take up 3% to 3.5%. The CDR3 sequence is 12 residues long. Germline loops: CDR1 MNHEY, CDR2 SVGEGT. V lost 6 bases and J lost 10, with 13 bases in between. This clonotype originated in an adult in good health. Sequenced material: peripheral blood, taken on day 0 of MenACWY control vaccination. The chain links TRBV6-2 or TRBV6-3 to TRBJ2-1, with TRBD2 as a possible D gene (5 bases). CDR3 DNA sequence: TGTGCCAGCAGCTCGACGGGGAGAGAGCAGTTCTTC. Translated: CASSSTGREQFF.